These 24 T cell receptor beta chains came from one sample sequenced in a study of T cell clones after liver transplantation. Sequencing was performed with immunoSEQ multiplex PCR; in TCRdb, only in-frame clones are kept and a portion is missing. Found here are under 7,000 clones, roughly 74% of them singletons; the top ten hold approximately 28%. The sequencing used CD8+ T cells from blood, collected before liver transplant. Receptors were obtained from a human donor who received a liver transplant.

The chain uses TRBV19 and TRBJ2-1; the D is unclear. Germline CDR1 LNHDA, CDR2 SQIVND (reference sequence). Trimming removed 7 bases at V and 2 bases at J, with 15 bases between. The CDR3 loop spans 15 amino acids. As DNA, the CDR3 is TGTGCCAGTACCCCCGGGCCGTACACCTACAATGAGCAGTTCTTC. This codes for CASTPGPYTYNEQFF.

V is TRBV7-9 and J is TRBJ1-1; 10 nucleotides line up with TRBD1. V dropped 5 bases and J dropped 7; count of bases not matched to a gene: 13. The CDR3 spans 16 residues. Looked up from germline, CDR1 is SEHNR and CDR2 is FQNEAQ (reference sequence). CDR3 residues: CASSTKTGGGILEAFF. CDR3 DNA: TGTGCCAGCAGCACCAAGACAGGGGGCGGAATTCTTGAAGCTTTCTTT.

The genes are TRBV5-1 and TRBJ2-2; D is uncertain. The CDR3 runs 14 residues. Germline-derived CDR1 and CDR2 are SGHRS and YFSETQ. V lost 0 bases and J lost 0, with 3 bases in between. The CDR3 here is CASSLGPNTGELFF. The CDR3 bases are TGCGCCAGCAGCTTGGGACCGAACACCGGGGAGCTGTTTTTT.

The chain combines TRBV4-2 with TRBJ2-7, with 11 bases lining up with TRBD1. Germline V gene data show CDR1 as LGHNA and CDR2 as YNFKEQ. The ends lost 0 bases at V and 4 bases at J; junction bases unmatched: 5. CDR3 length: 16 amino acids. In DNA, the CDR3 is TGTGCCAGCAGCCAAGACCCGGGACAGGGGGGTTACGAGCAGTACTTC. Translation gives CASSQDPGQGGYEQYF.

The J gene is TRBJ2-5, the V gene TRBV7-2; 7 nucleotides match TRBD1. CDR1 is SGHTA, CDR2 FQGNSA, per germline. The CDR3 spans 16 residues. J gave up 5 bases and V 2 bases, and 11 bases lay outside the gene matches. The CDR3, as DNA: TGTGCCAGCAGCTTACGCTTTGGACAGGACGGGGAGACCCAGTACTTC. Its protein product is CASSLRFGQDGETQYF.

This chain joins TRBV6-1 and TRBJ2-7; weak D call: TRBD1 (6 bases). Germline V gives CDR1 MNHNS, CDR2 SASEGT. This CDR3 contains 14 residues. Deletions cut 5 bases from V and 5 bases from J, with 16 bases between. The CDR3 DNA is TGTGCCAGCAGTTTACAGGGTAGGGTCAACGAGCAGTACTTC. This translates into CASSLQGRVNEQYF.

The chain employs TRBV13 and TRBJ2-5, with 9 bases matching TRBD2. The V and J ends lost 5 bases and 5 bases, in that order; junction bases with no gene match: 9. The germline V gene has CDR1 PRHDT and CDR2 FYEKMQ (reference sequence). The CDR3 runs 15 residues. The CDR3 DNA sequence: TGTGCCAGCAGCCAACTAGCGGGCGGGGGGGAGACCCAGTACTTC. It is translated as CASSQLAGGGETQYF. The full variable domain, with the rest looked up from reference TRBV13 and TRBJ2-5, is AAGVIQSPRHLIKEKRETATLKCYPIPRHDTVYWYQQGPGQDPQFLISFYEKMQSDKGSIPDRFSAQQFSDYHSELNMSSLELGDSALYFCASSQLAGGGETQYFGPGTRLLVL.

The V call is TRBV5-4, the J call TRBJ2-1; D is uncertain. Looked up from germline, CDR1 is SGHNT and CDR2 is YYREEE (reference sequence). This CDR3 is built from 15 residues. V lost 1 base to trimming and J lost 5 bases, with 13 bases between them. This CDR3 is CASSLSPGTHNEQFF. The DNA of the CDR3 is TGTGCCAGCAGCTTGTCCCCTGGCACACACAATGAGCAGTTCTTC. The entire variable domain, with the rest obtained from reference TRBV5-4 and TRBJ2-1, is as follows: ETGVTQSPTHLIKTRGQQVTLRCSSQSGHNTVSWYQQALGQGPQFIFQYYREEENGRGNFPPRFSGLQFPNYSSELNVNALELDDSALYLCASSLSPGTHNEQFFGPGTRLTVL.

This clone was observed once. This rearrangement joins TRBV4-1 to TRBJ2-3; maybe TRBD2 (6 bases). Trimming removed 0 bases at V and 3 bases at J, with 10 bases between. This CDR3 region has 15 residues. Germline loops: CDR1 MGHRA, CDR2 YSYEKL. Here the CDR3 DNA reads TGCGCCAGCAGCCAAGAAATGCGGGGTACAGATACGCAGTATTTT. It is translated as CASSQEMRGTDTQYF.

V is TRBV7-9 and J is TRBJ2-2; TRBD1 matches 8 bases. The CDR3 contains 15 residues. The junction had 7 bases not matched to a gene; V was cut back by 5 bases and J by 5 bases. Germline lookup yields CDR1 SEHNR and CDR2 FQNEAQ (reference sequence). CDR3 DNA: TGTGCCAGCAGCGACCGGGACAGGAGAACCGGGGAGCTGTTTTTT. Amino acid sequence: CASSDRDRRTGELFF.

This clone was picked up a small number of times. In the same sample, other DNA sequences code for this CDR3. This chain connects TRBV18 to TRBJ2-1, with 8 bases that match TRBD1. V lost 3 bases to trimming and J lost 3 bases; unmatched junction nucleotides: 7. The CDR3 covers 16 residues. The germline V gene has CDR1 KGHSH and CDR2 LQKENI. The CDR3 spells CASSPSGTGGYNEQFF. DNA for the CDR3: TGTGCCAGCTCACCTTCCGGGACAGGTGGCTACAATGAGCAGTTCTTC.

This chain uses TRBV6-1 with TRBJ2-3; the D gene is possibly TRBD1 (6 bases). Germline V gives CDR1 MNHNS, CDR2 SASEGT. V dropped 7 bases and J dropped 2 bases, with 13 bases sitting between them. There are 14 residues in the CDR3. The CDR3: CASTGTSITDTQYF. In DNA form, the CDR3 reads TGTGCCAGCACCGGGACATCGATCACAGATACGCAGTATTTT.

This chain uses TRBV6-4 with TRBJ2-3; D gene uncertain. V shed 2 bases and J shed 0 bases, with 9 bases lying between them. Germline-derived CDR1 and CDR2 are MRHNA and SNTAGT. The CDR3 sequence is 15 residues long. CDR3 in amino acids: CASSDEAGSTDTQYF. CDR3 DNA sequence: TGTGCCAGCAGTGACGAGGCTGGTAGCACAGATACGCAGTATTTT.

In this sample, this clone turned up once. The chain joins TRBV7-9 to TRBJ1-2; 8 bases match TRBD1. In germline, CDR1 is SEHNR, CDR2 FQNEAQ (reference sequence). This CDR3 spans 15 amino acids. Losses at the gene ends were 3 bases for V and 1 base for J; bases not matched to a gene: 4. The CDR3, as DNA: TGTGCCAGCAGCTTCGAGACAGGGGTTAACTATGGCTACACCTTC. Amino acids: CASSFETGVNYGYTF.

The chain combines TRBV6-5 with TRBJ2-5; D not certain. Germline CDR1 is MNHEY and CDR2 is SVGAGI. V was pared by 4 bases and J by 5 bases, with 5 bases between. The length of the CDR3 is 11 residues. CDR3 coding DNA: TGTGCCAGCAGTTTCGGGGAGACCCAGTACTTC. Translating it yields CASSFGETQYF.

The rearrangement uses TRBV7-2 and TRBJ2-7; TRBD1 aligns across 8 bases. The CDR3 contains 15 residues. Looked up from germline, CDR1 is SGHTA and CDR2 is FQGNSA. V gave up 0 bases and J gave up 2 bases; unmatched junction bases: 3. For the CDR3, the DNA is TGTGCCAGCAGCTTAGCGCCGGACAGGGCCTACGAGCAGTACTTC. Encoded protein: CASSLAPDRAYEQYF.

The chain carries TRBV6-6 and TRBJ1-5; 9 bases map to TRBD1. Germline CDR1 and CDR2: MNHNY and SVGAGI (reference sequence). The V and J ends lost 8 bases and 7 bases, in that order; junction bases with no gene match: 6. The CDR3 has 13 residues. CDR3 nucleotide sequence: TGTGCCAGCCGACAGGGGGACTTGCAGCCCCAGCATTTT. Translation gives CASRQGDLQPQHF.

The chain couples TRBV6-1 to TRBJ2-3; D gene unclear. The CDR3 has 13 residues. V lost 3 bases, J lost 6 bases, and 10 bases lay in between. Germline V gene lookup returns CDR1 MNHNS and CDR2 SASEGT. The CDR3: CASSDGERDTQYF. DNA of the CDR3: TGTGCCAGCAGTGACGGCGAAAGGGATACGCAGTATTTT.

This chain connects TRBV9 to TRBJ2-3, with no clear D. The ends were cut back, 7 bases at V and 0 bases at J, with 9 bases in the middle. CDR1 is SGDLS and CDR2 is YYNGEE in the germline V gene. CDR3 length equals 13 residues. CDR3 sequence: CASGTSSTDTQYF. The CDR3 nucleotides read TGTGCCAGCGGAACGTCTAGCACAGATACGCAGTATTTT. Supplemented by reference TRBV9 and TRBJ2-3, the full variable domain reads DSGVTQTPKHLITATGQRVTLRCSPRSGDLSVYWYQQSLDQGLQFLIQYYNGEERAKGNILERFSAQQFPDLHSELNLSSLELGDSALYFCASGTSSTDTQYFGPGTRLTVL.

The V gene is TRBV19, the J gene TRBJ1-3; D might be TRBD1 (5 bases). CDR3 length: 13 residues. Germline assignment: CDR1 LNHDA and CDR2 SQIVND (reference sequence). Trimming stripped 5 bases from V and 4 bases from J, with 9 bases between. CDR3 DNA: TGTGCCAGTAGTTCAGGGCCCGGAAACACCATATATTTT. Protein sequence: CASSSGPGNTIYF. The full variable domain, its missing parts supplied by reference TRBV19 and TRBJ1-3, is DGGITQSPKYLFRKEGQNVTLSCEQNLNHDAMYWYRQDPGQGLRLIYYSQIVNDFQKGDIAEGYSVSREKKESFPLTVTSAQKNPTAFYLCASSSGPGNTIYFGEGSWLTVV.

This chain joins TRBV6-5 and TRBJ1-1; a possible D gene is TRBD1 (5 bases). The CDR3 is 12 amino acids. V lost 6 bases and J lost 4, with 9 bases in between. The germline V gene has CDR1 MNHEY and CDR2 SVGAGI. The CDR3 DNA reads TGTGCCAGCAGCATTGGGGGCACTGAAGCTTTCTTT. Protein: CASSIGGTEAFF.

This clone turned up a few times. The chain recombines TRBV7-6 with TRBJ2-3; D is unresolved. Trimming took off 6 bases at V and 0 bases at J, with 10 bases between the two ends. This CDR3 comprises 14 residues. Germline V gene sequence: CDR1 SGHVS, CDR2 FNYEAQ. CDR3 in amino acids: CASSSSHSTDTQYF. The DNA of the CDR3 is TGTGCCAGCAGTTCCTCGCATAGCACAGATACGCAGTATTTT.

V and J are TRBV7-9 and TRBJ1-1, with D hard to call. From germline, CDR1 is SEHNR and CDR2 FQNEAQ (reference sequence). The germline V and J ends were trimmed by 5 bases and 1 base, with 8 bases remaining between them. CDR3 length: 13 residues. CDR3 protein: CASSPPGNTEAFF. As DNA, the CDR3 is TGTGCCAGCAGCCCACCGGGGAACACTGAAGCTTTCTTT.

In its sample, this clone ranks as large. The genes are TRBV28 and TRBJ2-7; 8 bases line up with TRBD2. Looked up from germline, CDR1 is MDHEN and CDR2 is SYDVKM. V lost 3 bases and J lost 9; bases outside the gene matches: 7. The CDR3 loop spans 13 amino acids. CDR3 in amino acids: CASSLDSGMVQYV. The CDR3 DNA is TGTGCCAGCAGTTTGGATAGCGGGATGGTGCAGTACGTC.